The source of this TCR beta chain is a study of blood T cell repertoires in COVID-19 (dated by TCRdb to 2020 to 2021). Background on the whole study: Samples covering the acute and convalescent phases of COVID-19 were provided by collaborators in the United States, Italy and Spain. The prospective study material was composed of cDNA or gDNA derived from T cells, B-cell-depleted T cells, or PBMCs. Subjects who had been exposed to COVID-19, were actively infected with it, or had recovered from it provided the deeply sampled blood TCRbeta repertoires that made up the dataset. The repertoires were released in a freely available public database meant as a resource for research on the immune response to SARS-CoV-2. Samples were obtained from the ongoing ImmuneRACE study (first 160 participants) and from over 1,000 subjects provided by 6 global collaborators. The sample metadata nearly always contained a de-identified subject ID, COVID-19 status, age in years and sex. Where available, HLA class I and class II types were taken from metadata supplied by the sample provider and were not determined by assay-based typing. Results the study describes overall, beyond this receptor: The quantity of clinical and demographic metadata differed by source and by participant and was supplied without curation.

About this clone: Its specific antigen is unknown. Base qualities are not recorded, but no much larger clone differs from it by a single base.

Inclusive of the bounding cysteine and phenylalanine, the CDR3 is 17 residues long. Only CDR3 DNA is held: 51 bases, read in frame from base 1. Ends trimmed: V by 3 bases, J by 7 bases; bases unmatched to a gene: 9. The germline V gene (reference sequence) supplies CDR1 GTSNPN and CDR2 SVGIG. TCRbeta CDR3 regions were amplified from genomic DNA using the immunoSEQ Assay, a bias-controlled multiplex PCR. The study's processing was this. The number of nucleated cells in each sample was estimated by amplification of reference gene primers within the assay. To quantify the absolute abundance of each unique TCRbeta CDR3 rearrangement, sequence reads were collapsed and filtered. For each sample, productive Simpson clonality was calculated as the square root of Simpson's diversity index over productive rearrangements. TCRdb stores this immuneACCESS table with in-frame sequences only. Part of the clones is absent; in the studies checked, under half of the shortfall reflects unresolved V genes, and no reason is known for the rest. V, J and clone size are those of that table, while D and trimming were read from the DNA. Counted in this sample were roughly 210,000 clones; approximately 80% of them appeared once. The ten largest clones capture about 11% of the sample.

One collaborating source in Seattle enrolled patients during active infection and followed them longitudinally through the course of disease. Whole blood was collected in K2EDTA tubes by collaborating institutions according to the institutions' own protocols. For TCRbeta analysis, collaborators shipped samples in one of three forms: frozen whole blood, isolated PBMCs, or DNA extracted from either of those sample types. This TCR was sampled from a woman older than 75 with COVID-19, enrolled during active disease. The chain is encoded by TRBV30 joined to TRBJ2-1; 16 bases in the middle match TRBD2. Material: peripheral blood. The DNA sequence reads TGTGCCTGGAGCGCCGGGACTAGCGGGGGGGCCGGGAATGAGCAGTTCTTC. Translated, this is CAWSAGTSGGAGNEQFF.